The next 25 T cell receptor beta chains were all read from a single sample in a study of tumor-infiltrating lymphocytes in primary liver carcinoma. Priming with a constant-region primer yielded TCR beta cDNA from about 510 ng total RNA. Library construction for TCR beta comprised three nested multiplex PCR rounds performed with slightly modified ARM-PCR. The two initial PCR rounds, approximately 10 cycles each, used TRBV1-TRBV30 forward and C-beta reverse primers. TCRdb re-analysed the multiplex PCR reads in MiXCR, keeping a single row per CDR3 protein. The sample has more than 100,000 distinct CDR3 sequences, 50% to 70% seen once. Each 20-30 mg portion of unsorted bulk tissue served as the source for co-extraction of RNA and DNA. Sample: liver tumor tissue from sampling region 1. The subset was: tumor region T1, superior pole. The origin of the receptors is a woman in her sixties with primary liver carcinoma and hepatitis B virus infection.

Of note for this clonotype: One junction end does not reproduce the germline sequence, and a read error may be involved. The genes are TRBV11-2 and TRBJ2-7; 7 bases agree with TRBD1. Germline V gene lookup returns CDR1 SGHAT and CDR2 FQNNGV. CDR3 size: 15 residues. The CDR3 reads CASNLLQGSTYEQYF. DNA of the CDR3: TGTGCCAGCAACTTACTACAGGGGTCCACCTACGAGCAGTACTTC.

A word on this clonotype: At one boundary the junction diverges from the germline segment, which might be a read error. The chain recombines TRBV4-1 with TRBJ2-1, with 13 bases that match TRBD2. The length of the CDR3 is 16 residues. Germline CDR1 and CDR2: MGHRA and YSYEKL. The CDR3: CASSAGTSGTYNEQLF. DNA of the CDR3: TGCGCCAGCAGCGCGGGGACTAGCGGGACTTACAATGAGCAGCTCTTC.

This clonotype was seen more than once but under ten times. Lacking the conserved final phenylalanine or tryptophan, this CDR3 likely reflects a read error. The V gene is TRBV5-6, the J gene TRBJ2-5; D possibly corresponds to TRBD1 (5 bases). V was clipped by 0 bases and J by 3 bases, with 6 bases between them. The CDR3 contains 13 residues. Germline assignment: CDR1 SGHDT and CDR2 YYEEEE. The CDR3 loop reads CASSLAGKETQYL. The CDR3, as DNA: TGTGCCAGCAGCTTGGCAGGGAAAGAGACCCAGTACTTG.

As to this clonotype: The junction departs from germline at one end; a sequencing error may be responsible. The chain is built from TRBV11-2 and TRBJ2-3; D remains ambiguous. Germline CDR1 is SGHAT and CDR2 is FQNNGV. CDR3 length: 14 amino acids. The CDR3 loop reads CASSYNLVIDTQYF. DNA for the CDR3: TGCGCCAGCAGCTACAACCTTGTCATAGATACGCAGTATTTT.

This clonotype was detected once. The chain employs TRBV5-4 and TRBJ2-7; perhaps TRBD1 as D (6 bases). Between the trimmed V and J ends, which lost 7 bases and 4 bases, there was a span of 18 bases. The germline CDR1 and CDR2 sequences are SGHNT and YYREEE (reference sequence). The CDR3 extends over 14 amino acids. CDR3 nucleotide sequence: TGTGCCAGCGGCGTTGGACAGAGGGGTTACGAGCAGTACTTC. Protein: CASGVGQRGYEQYF. Together with reference TRBV5-4 and TRBJ2-7, the CDR3 gives the full variable domain: ETGVTQSPTHLIKTRGQQVTLRCSSQSGHNTVSWYQQALGQGPQFIFQYYREEENGRGNFPPRFSGLQFPNYSSELNVNALELDDSALYLCASGVGQRGYEQYFGPGTRLTVT.

Note on this clonotype: At one end the junction does not follow the germline gene, possibly because of a read error. The V gene is TRBV24-1, the J gene TRBJ2-3; the D call may be TRBD1 or TRBD2 (5 bases each). Germline V gene sequence: CDR1 KGHDR, CDR2 SFDVKD. The CDR3 has 15 amino acids. CDR3 amino acids: CATSDPEGLPDMQYF. The CDR3 DNA sequence: TGTGCCACCAGTGACCCCGAGGGGTTGCCAGATATGCAGTATTTT.

Comment on this clonotype: The junction and the germline gene differ at one end; a read error may be behind it. V usage is TRBV28 and J usage is TRBJ2-6, with TRBD1 matching 9 bases. CDR3 length equals 18 residues. The germline gives CDR1 MDHEN, CDR2 SYDVKM. The CDR3 DNA reads as TGTGCCAGCAGCCGCCCGGGACAGGGTATATCTGGGGCCAACGCCCTGAGTTTC. Its protein is CASSRPGQGISGANALSF.

In this sample, this clonotype turned up once. Just one base apart from a much larger clone, this may be a read error. The V gene is TRBV13, the J gene TRBJ2-3; 14 bases are a match to TRBD2. The CDR3 extends over 16 amino acids. The V gene's germline CDR1 is PRHDT and CDR2 FYEKMQ (reference sequence). The DNA of the CDR3 is TGTACCAGCAGCTCGACTAGCGGGAGGGCCCAAGATACGCAGTATTTT. Translated: CTSSSTSGRAQDTQYF.

V usage is TRBV18 and J usage is TRBJ2-3, with D perhaps matching TRBD2 (5 bases). Per the germline V gene, CDR1 is KGHSH and CDR2 is LQKENI. CDR3 size: 13 residues. Trimming cost V 6 bases and J 7 bases, with 14 bases left between them. As DNA, the CDR3 is TGTGCCAGCTCCCGTGGGAGTACAAATACGCAGTATTTT. Its translation is CASSRGSTNTQYF.

Points on this clonotype: The CDR3 end shows no conserved phenylalanine or tryptophan, and so a read error is likely. It is unclear where the CDR3 begins or ends on the DNA, so no DNA is shown, and the CDR3 is as TCRdb lists it. The chain employs TRBV6-6 and TRBJ1-4; the table's D call, TRBD1, has no DNA check behind it. A total of 14 residues make up the CDR3, ends included. Germline CDR1 and CDR2: MNHNY and SVGAGI (reference sequence). CDR3 in amino acids: CASSVGQGGEKLLS.

A word on this clonotype: A junction boundary mismatches the germline segment, possibly from a read error. In nucleotides, the CDR3 is TGTTCCAGCAGTTACTTTCTAGCCAGCGAGCAGTACTTC. Amino acids: CSSSYFLASEQYF. The chain uses TRBV6-5 and TRBJ2-7, with D possibly being TRBD2 (5 bases). CDR3 size: 13 residues. Germline V gives CDR1 MNHEY, CDR2 SVGAGI.

The sample holds many counts of this clonotype. The chain couples TRBV6-1 to TRBJ2-7, with D uncertain. Germline V CDR1 and CDR2: MNHNS, SASEGT. V gave up 7 bases and J gave up 5 bases, with 15 bases separating them. The CDR3 runs 13 residues. CDR3 protein: CASIGILLHEQYF. In DNA, the CDR3 is TGTGCCAGCATTGGGATCCTCCTACACGAGCAGTACTTC.

This clonotype has at least ten counts. The rearrangement uses TRBV4-1 and TRBJ1-5; maybe TRBD1 (6 bases). The CDR3 loop spans 17 amino acids. The germline gives CDR1 MGHRA, CDR2 YSYEKL. Trimming stripped 3 bases from V and 6 bases from J, with 21 bases between. The CDR3 DNA follows: TGCGCCAGCAGCCATAGAATCCTAACAGGGATCGGTCAGCCCCAGCATTTT. Protein: CASSHRILTGIGQPQHF.

This clonotype was counted a few times. Given a much more abundant clone one base away, this may be a read error. V and J are TRBV29-1 and TRBJ2-7, with D unresolved. Germline loops: CDR1 SQVTM, CDR2 ANQGSEA. This CDR3 has 14 residues. V shed 4 bases and J shed 0 bases, with 13 bases lying between them. The CDR3 spells CSVATSRISYEQYF. In DNA, the CDR3 is TGCAGCGTTGCAACGAGCAGGATCTCCTACGAGCAGTACTTC.

The chain couples TRBV30 to TRBJ1-1; no clear D. This CDR3 is 14 amino acids long. The germline V gene has CDR1 GTSNPN and CDR2 SVGIG (reference sequence). Trimming pared 4 bases from V and 1 base from J, leaving 13 bases between. CDR3 residues: CAWNMRSPNTEAFF. DNA for the CDR3: TGTGCCTGGAATATGCGGTCGCCGAACACTGAAGCTTTCTTT. The full variable domain, with the rest looked up from reference TRBV30 and TRBJ1-1, is SQTIHQWPATLVQPVGSPLSLECTVEGTSNPNLYWYRQAAGRGLQLLFYSVGIGQISSEVPQNLSASRPQDRQFILSSKKLLLSDSGFYLCAWNMRSPNTEAFFGQGTRLTVV.

Many counts were recorded for this clonotype. The CDR3 DNA is TGCGCCAGCAGCTTGGCCCCAGCGGGAGCCCATGAGCAGTTCTTC. It encodes CASSLAPAGAHEQFF. The chain couples TRBV5-1 to TRBJ2-1, with 8 bases lining up with TRBD2. The CDR3 runs to 15 residues. Trimming cost V 0 bases and J 8 bases; bases outside gene matches: 7. Germline lookup yields CDR1 SGHRS and CDR2 YFSETQ.

Notes on this clonotype: A junction boundary mismatches the germline segment, possibly from a read error. The chain combines TRBV10-3 with TRBJ2-3; TRBD1 aligns across 9 bases. Germline V gives CDR1 ENHRY, CDR2 SYGVKD. This CDR3 spans 17 amino acids. The DNA for the CDR3 is TGTGCCATCAGCTCAACGGCCGGGACAGGGAGCACAGATACGCATTATTTT. Translated: CAISSTAGTGSTDTHYF.

To note about this clonotype: This could be a read error, since a much larger clone is one nucleotide away. The CDR3 DNA reads TGTGCCAGCAGCTTGATGGGCTACAATGAGCAGTTCTTC. Translating gives CASSLMGYNEQFF. This chain links TRBV7-9 with TRBJ2-1, with D uncertain. The CDR3 has 13 amino acids. CDR1 is SEHNR, CDR2 FQNEAQ, per germline (reference sequence). V shed 3 bases and J shed 3 bases, with 6 bases lying between them.

At least ten counts were recorded for this clonotype. The V and J genes are TRBV14 and TRBJ2-1, with 8 bases that match TRBD2. The CDR3 sequence is 16 residues long. Germline assignment: CDR1 SGHDN and CDR2 FVKESK. V lost 1 base to trimming and J lost 9 bases; unmatched junction nucleotides: 11. The CDR3 DNA reads TGTGCCAGCAGCCAAGCACGGGGACTAGGGTATCGTGAGCAGTTCTTC. Translation: CASSQARGLGYREQFF. The complete variable domain, with remaining parts taken from reference TRBV14 and TRBJ2-1, reads EAGVTQFPSHSVIEKGQTVTLRCDPISGHDNLYWYRRVMGKEIKFLLHFVKESKQDESGMPNNRFLAERTGGTYSTLKVQPAELEDSGVYFCASSQARGLGYREQFFGPGTRLTVL.

The V call is TRBV2, the J call TRBJ1-2, with D tentatively TRBD1 (6 bases). This CDR3 has 12 residues. Trimming left V 5 bases short and J 6 bases short, with 10 bases between. Germline V gene sequence: CDR1 SNHLY, CDR2 FYNNEI. The CDR3 reads CASSLTGNGYTF. The CDR3 nucleotides read TGTGCCAGCAGTCTTACAGGGAATGGCTACACCTTC.

In its sample, this clonotype was seen once. One junction end disagrees with the germline gene, perhaps due to a read error. This chain uses TRBV12-5 with TRBJ2-6, with D perhaps matching TRBD1 (6 bases). Germline assignment: CDR1 LGHNT and CDR2 FRNRAP. This CDR3 is 13 amino acids long. The CDR3 DNA reads TGTGCTAGTTCCGGGTCAGGGGCCAACATCCTAACTTTC. Encoded protein: CASSGSGANILTF.

To note about this clonotype: This may arise from a read error, as a much more abundant clone is one base away. The final CDR3 position lacks the conserved phenylalanine or tryptophan, pointing to a likely read error. This chain uses TRBV5-1 with TRBJ2-3; D is unclear. CDR1 is SGHRS, CDR2 YFSETQ, per germline. Trimming pared 0 bases from V and 3 bases from J, leaving 2 bases between. The CDR3 loop spans 12 amino acids. For the CDR3, the DNA is TGCGCCAGCAGCTTGGAAACAGATACGCAGTATTAT. It is translated as CASSLETDTQYY.

Notes on this clonotype: Since a much larger clone is just one base distant, this may be a read error. The chain uses TRBV6-1 and TRBJ2-1; 7 nucleotides agree with TRBD2. The length of the CDR3 is 15 residues. CDR1 MNHNS and CDR2 SASEGT come from the germline V gene. V lost 10 bases and J lost 2; bases outside the gene matches: 11. DNA of the CDR3: TGTGCCAACATTCCGACTAGCCAAACCTACAATGAGCAGTTCTTC. Protein sequence: CANIPTSQTYNEQFF.

In the case of this clonotype: This CDR3 is missing its conserved last phenylalanine or tryptophan, likely due to a read error. This sequence joins TRBV11-2 and TRBJ2-1, with 7 bases that match TRBD2. Germline V gene lookup returns CDR1 SGHAT and CDR2 FQNNGV. This CDR3 region has 15 residues. CDR3 region: CASTVGTGGVNEQFL. The CDR3 nucleotides are TGTGCTAGCACCGTGGGGACGGGAGGTGTCAATGAGCAGTTCTTA.

This clonotype was picked up a small number of times. The chain recombines TRBV30 with TRBJ1-1, with 12 bases that match TRBD1. From germline, CDR1 is GTSNPN and CDR2 SVGIG (reference sequence). This CDR3 has 14 residues. Germline trimming cut 3 bases from V and 5 bases from J; bases unmatched to any gene: 4. CDR3 protein: CAWRLGQGATEAFF. CDR3 sequence (DNA): TGTGCCTGGAGATTGGGACAGGGGGCTACTGAAGCTTTCTTT.